Following are 11 T cell receptor beta chains from one sample sequenced in a study of blood T cell repertoires in COVID-19. Assay: immunoSEQ multiplex PCR; the TCRdb copy retains only in-frame clones and omits some. The repertoire consists of about 190,000 clones, with 82% occurring once and the leading ten covering under 12%. The sample taken for sequencing was peripheral blood. The receptors derive from a woman over 75 with active or convalescent COVID-19.

The chain has TRBV5-1 and TRBJ1-1; 7 bases match TRBD1. Germline CDR1 SGHRS, CDR2 YFSETQ. V was clipped by 3 bases and J by 5 bases; unmatched bases: 7. This CDR3 spans 14 amino acids. The CDR3 region is CASSSTSGQTEAFF. CDR3 DNA sequence: TGCGCCAGCAGCTCAACTTCGGGACAGACTGAAGCTTTCTTT. The whole variable domain, filled in from reference TRBV5-1 and TRBJ1-1, reads KAGVTQTPRYLIKTRGQQVTLSCSPISGHRSVSWYQQTPGQGLQFLFEYFSETQRNKGNFPGRFSGRQFSNSRSEMNVSTLELGDSALYLCASSSTSGQTEAFFGQGTRLTVV.

This chain's CDR3 is CASSLPQGTYTEAFF. In DNA form, the CDR3 reads TGTGCCAGCAGCTTACCGCAGGGGACATACACTGAAGCTTTCTTT. This chain connects TRBV7-2 to TRBJ1-1; maybe TRBD1 (6 bases). Germline CDR1 SGHTA, CDR2 FQGNSA. Deletions cut 2 bases from V and 3 bases from J, with 13 bases between. This CDR3 contains 15 residues. Combining the CDR3 with reference TRBV7-2 and TRBJ1-1 gives the whole variable domain GAGVSQSPSNKVTEKGKDVELRCDPISGHTALYWYRQSLGQGLEFLIYFQGNSAPDKSGLPSDRFSAERTGGSVSTLTIQRTQQEDSAVYLCASSLPQGTYTEAFFGQGTRLTVV.

This sequence joins TRBV7-6 and TRBJ2-6, with TRBD2 as a possible D gene (6 bases). The ends were cut back, 3 bases at V and 4 bases at J, with 10 bases in the middle. The CDR3 consists of 15 residues. Per germline, CDR1 SGHVS and CDR2 FNYEAQ. DNA for the CDR3: TGTGCCAGCAGCTTTCCGAGCGGGGGGGCCAACGTCCTGACTTTC. This sequence encodes CASSFPSGGANVLTF.

The genes are TRBV18 and TRBJ2-7; D remains unclear. Trimming left V 0 bases short and J 0 bases short, with 9 bases between. The CDR3 is 15 residues long. Germline CDR1 reads KGHSH; CDR2 reads LQKENI. CDR3 DNA sequence: TGTGCCAGCTCACCACCATCCATGAGCTCCTACGAGCAGTACTTC. Translated, it gives CASSPPSMSSYEQYF.

This chain joins TRBV6-1 and TRBJ1-2; weak D call: TRBD1 (5 bases). V was shortened by 3 bases and J by 2 bases, with 13 bases between the two germline ends. The CDR3 has 15 residues. Germline V gives CDR1 MNHNS, CDR2 SASEGT. CDR3 bases: TGTGCCAGCAGTGATGCGGGGGGGAGCAACTATGGCTACACCTTC. Protein sequence: CASSDAGGSNYGYTF.

The V call is TRBV7-2, the J call TRBJ2-3, with 14 bases matching TRBD2. Looked up from germline, CDR1 is SGHTA and CDR2 is FQGNSA. The V gene end was trimmed by 0 bases and the J gene end by 0 bases; junction bases not matched to a gene: 5. The length of the CDR3 is 19 residues. This CDR3 is CASSLAWTSGRPSTDTQYF. CDR3 sequence (DNA): TGTGCCAGCAGCTTAGCCTGGACTAGCGGGAGGCCTAGCACAGATACGCAGTATTTT.

V usage is TRBV7-8 and J usage is TRBJ2-1, with D possibly TRBD2 on 5 matching bases. CDR3 length: 15 amino acids. V was trimmed by 8 bases and J by 4 bases, leaving 18 bases between them. Per germline, CDR1 SGHVS and CDR2 FQNEAQ. The CDR3 region is CASGETKTIYNEQFF. The CDR3 nucleotides are TGTGCCAGCGGGGAGACAAAAACCATATACAATGAGCAGTTCTTC.

The chain employs TRBV5-1 and TRBJ1-1; 9 bases are shared with TRBD1. V trimming: 3 bases; J trimming: 1 base; junction bases outside the gene matches: 4. Per the germline V gene, CDR1 is SGHRS and CDR2 is YFSETQ. This CDR3 has 15 residues. CDR3 residues: CASSWTGVENTEAFF. CDR3 sequence (DNA): TGCGCCAGCAGCTGGACAGGGGTTGAGAACACTGAAGCTTTCTTT.

The CDR3 spells CASSQNLQGWTEAFF. CDR3 nucleotides: TGCGCCAGCAGCCAGAACTTACAGGGGTGGACTGAAGCTTTCTTT. V is TRBV4-1 and J is TRBJ1-1, with 7 positions matching TRBD1. There are 15 residues in the CDR3. The germline V gene encodes CDR1 MGHRA and CDR2 YSYEKL. V trimming: 3 bases; J trimming: 5 bases; junction bases outside the gene matches: 9.

The chain has TRBV9 and TRBJ1-3, with D uncertain. CDR1 is SGDLS, CDR2 YYNGEE, per germline. The CDR3 loop spans 14 amino acids. V was pared by 2 bases and J by 9 bases, with 15 bases between. The CDR3 loop reads CASSVEGRGGTIYF. CDR3 DNA sequence: TGTGCCAGCAGCGTGGAGGGCCGTGGCGGCACCATATATTTT.

The genes are TRBV6-4 and TRBJ2-1; 10 bases align to TRBD2. CDR1 is MRHNA and CDR2 is SNTAGT in the germline V gene. V lost 3 bases, J lost 7 bases, and 6 bases stayed unmatched. There are 15 residues in the CDR3. CDR3 residues: CASSDLAGVGNEQFF. The CDR3 DNA sequence: TGTGCCAGCAGTGATCTAGCGGGAGTTGGGAATGAGCAGTTCTTC.